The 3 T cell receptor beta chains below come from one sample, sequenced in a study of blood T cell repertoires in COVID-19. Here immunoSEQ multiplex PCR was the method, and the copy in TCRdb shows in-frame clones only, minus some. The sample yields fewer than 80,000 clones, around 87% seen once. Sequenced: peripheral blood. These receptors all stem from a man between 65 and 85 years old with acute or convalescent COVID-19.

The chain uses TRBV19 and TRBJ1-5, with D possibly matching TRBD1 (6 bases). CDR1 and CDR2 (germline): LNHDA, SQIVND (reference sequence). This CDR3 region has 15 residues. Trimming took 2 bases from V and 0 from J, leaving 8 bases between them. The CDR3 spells CASSITGPSNQPQHF. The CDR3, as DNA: TGTGCCAGTAGTATAACAGGGCCTAGCAATCAGCCCCAGCATTTT.

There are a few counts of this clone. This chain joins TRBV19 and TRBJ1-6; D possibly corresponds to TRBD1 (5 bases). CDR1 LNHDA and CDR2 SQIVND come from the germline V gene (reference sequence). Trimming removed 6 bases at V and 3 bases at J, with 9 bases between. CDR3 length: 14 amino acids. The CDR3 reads CASREGLYNSPLHF. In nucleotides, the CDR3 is TGTGCCAGTAGGGAGGGACTCTATAATTCACCCCTCCACTTT. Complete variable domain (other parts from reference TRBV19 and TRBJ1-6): DGGITQSPKYLFRKEGQNVTLSCEQNLNHDAMYWYRQDPGQGLRLIYYSQIVNDFQKGDIAEGYSVSREKKESFPLTVTSAQKNPTAFYLCASREGLYNSPLHFGNGTRLTVT.

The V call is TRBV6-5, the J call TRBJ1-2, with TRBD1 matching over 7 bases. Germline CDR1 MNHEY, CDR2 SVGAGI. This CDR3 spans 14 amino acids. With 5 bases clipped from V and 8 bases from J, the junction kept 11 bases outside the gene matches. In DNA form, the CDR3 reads TGTGCCAGCAGTCCAACAGGGGCTCATCGAGGCTACACCTTC. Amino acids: CASSPTGAHRGYTF.